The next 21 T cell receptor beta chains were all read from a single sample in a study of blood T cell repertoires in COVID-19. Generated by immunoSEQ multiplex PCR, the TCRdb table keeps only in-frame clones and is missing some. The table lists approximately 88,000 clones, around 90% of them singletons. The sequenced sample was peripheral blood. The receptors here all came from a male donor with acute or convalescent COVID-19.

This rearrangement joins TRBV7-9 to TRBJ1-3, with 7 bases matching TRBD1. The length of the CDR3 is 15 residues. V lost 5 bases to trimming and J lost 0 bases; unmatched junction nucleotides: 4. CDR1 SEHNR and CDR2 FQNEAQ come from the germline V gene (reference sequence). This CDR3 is CASSLGGTSGNTIYF. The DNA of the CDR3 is TGTGCCAGCAGCCTAGGGGGCACCTCTGGAAACACCATATATTTT.

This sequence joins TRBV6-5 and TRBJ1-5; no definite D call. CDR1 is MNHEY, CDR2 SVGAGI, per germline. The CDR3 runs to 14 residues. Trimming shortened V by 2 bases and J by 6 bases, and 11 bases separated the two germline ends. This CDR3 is CASSYRPSGQPQHF. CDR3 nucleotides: TGTGCCAGCAGTTACAGGCCCTCGGGTCAGCCCCAGCATTTT.

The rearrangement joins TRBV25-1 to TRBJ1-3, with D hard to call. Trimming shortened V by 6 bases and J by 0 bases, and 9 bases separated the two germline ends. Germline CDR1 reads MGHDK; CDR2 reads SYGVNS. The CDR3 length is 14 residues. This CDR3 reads CASREGSSGNTIYF. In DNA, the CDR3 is TGTGCCAGCAGGGAGGGCTCCTCTGGAAACACCATATATTTT.

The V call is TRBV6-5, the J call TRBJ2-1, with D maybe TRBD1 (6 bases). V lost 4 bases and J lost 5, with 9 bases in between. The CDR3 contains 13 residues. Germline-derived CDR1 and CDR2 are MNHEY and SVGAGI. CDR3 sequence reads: CASSSTGNNEQFF. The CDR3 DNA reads TGTGCCAGCAGTTCTACAGGGAACAATGAGCAGTTCTTC.

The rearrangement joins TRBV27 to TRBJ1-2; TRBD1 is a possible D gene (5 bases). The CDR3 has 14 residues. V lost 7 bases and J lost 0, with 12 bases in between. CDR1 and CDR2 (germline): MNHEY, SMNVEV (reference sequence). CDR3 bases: TGTGCCAGCAAAGGGGCCTCAACTAACTATGGCTACACCTTC. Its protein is CASKGASTNYGYTF.

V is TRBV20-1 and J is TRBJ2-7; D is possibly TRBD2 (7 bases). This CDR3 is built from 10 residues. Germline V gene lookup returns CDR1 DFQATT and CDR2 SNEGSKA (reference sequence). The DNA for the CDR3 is TGCAGCTATCGGGGGGCCGAGCAGTACTTC. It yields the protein CSYRGAEQYF.

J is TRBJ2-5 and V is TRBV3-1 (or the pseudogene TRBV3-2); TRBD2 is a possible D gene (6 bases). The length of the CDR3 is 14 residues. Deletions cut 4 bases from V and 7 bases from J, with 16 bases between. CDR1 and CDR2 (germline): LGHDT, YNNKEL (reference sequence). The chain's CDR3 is CASSRTRESGTQYF. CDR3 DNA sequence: TGTGCCAGCAGCCGAACCCGGGAGTCGGGGACCCAGTACTTC.

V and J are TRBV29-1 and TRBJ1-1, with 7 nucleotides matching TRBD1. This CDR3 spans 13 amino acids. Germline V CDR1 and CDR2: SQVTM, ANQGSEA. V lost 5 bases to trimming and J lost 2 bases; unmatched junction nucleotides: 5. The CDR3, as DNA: TGCAGCGTTAGTGAGGGGGCAAACACTGAAGCTTTCTTT. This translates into CSVSEGANTEAFF.

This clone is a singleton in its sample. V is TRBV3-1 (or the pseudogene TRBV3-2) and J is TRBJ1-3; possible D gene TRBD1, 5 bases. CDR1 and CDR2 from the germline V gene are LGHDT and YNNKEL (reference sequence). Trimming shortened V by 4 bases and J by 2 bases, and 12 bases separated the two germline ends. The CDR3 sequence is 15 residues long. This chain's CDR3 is CASSRNRPAGNTIYF. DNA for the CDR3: TGTGCCAGCAGCCGCAACAGGCCCGCTGGAAACACCATATATTTT.

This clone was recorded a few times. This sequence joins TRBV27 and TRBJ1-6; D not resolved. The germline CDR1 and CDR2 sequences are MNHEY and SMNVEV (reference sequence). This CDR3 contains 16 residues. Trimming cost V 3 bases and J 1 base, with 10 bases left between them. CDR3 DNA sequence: TGTGCCAGCAGTTTTTCGAGGGCATCCTATAATTCACCCCTCCACTTT. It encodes CASSFSRASYNSPLHF.

CDR3 in DNA: TGTGCCAGCAGTAGCTGGACAGGGACTGGAAACACCATATATTTT. Residues: CASSSWTGTGNTIYF. V is TRBV6-5 and J is TRBJ1-3; 8 positions match TRBD1. Germline V lookup: CDR1 MNHEY, CDR2 SVGAGI. Losses at the gene ends were 5 bases for V and 2 bases for J; bases not matched to a gene: 5. The CDR3 consists of 15 residues.

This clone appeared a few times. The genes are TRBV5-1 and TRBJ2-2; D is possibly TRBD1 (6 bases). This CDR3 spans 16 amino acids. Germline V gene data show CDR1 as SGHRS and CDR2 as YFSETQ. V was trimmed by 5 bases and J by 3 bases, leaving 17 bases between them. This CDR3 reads CASSNPTGTHTGELFF. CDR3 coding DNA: TGCGCCAGCAGTAACCCTACCGGGACACACACCGGGGAGCTGTTTTTT.

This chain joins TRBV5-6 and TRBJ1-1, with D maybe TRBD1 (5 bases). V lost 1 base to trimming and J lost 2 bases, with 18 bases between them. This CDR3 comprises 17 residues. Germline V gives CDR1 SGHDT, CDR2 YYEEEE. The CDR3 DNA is TGTGCCAGCAGCTTGTTACAGGATTCCTTCTTAAACACTGAAGCTTTCTTT. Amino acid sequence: CASSLLQDSFLNTEAFF.

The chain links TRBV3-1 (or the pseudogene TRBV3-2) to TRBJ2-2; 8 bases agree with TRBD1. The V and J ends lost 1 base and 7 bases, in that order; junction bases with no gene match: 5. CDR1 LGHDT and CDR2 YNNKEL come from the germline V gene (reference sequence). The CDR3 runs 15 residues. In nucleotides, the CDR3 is TGTGCCAGCAGCCAAGGGCAGGGGGCTTACGGGGAGCTGTTTTTT. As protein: CASSQGQGAYGELFF.

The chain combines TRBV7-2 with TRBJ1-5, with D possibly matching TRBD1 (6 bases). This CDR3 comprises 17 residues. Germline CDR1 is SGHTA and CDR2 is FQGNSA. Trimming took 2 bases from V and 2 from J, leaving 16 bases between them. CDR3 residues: CASSLMPQGGGNQPQHF. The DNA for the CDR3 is TGTGCCAGCAGCTTAATGCCTCAAGGGGGTGGCAATCAGCCCCAGCATTTT.

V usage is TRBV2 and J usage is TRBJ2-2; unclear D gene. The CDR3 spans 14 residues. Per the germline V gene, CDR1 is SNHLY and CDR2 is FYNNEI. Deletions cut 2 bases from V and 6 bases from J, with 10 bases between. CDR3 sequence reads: CASSEHPGAGELFF. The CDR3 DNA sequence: TGTGCCAGCAGTGAACACCCCGGTGCCGGGGAGCTGTTTTTT.

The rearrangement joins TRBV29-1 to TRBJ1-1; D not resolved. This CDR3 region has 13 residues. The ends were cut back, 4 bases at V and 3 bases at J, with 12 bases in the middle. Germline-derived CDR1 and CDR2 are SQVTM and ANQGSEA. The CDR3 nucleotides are TGCAGCGTTGCGTCTCATGAGGACACTGAAGCTTTCTTT. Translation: CSVASHEDTEAFF.

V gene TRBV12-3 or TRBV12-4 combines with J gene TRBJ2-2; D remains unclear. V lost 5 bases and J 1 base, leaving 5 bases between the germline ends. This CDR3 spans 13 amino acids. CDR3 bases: TGTGCCAGCAGTCCGGGGAACACCGGGGAGCTGTTTTTT. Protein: CASSPGNTGELFF.

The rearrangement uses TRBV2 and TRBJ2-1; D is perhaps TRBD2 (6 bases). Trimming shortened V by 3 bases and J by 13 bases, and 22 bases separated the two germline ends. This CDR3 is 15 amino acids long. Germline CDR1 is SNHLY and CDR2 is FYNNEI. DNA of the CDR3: TGTGCCAGCAGTGACTCGGGCGGGGCATCACCAGCACAGTTCTTC. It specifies CASSDSGGASPAQFF.

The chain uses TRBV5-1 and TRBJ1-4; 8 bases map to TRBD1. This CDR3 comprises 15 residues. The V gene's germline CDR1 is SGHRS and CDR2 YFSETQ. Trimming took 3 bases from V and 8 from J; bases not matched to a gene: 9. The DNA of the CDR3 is TGCGCCAGCAGCTCGACAGGGGCGGTAGACGAAAAACTGTTTTTT. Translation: CASSSTGAVDEKLFF.

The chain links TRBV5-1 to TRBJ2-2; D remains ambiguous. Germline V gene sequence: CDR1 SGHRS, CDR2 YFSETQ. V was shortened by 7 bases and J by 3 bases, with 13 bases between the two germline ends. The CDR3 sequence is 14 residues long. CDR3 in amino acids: CASRPDGYTGELFF. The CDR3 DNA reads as TGCGCCAGCCGACCCGACGGGTACACCGGGGAGCTGTTTTTT. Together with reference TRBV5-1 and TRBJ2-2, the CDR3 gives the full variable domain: KAGVTQTPRYLIKTRGQQVTLSCSPISGHRSVSWYQQTPGQGLQFLFEYFSETQRNKGNFPGRFSGRQFSNSRSEMNVSTLELGDSALYLCASRPDGYTGELFFGEGSRLTVL.